This T cell receptor beta chain was found in a study of blood T cell repertoires in COVID-19. Across the whole study: The origin of the acute and convalescent COVID-19 samples was the United States, Italy and Spain.

This clone was counted many times. Study members were between roughly 18 and 89 years old and lived in 24 US regions. Participants had their cohort set by participant-reported clinical history. Each recovered donor of Cohort 3 presented with two negative PCRs, clearance, or symptom resolution. TCRdb's copy holds only in-frame clones and misses some; the assay was immunoSEQ multiplex PCR. The sample has 160,000 or so clones, 80% seen once. V was pared by 3 bases and J by 5 bases, with 11 bases between. The germline CDR1 and CDR2 sequences are SGHNT and YYREEE (reference sequence). The CDR3 covers 14 residues.

The sequence came from a woman aged 55-70 years who had recovered from COVID-19. The sample comprised PBMCs or T cells enriched from blood (not recorded which). This chain uses TRBV5-4 with TRBJ1-4; a possible D gene is TRBD1 (5 bases). The CDR3 protein is CASSSDIENEKLFF. The DNA of the CDR3 is TGTGCCAGCAGCTCGGACATAGAGAATGAAAAACTGTTTTTT.